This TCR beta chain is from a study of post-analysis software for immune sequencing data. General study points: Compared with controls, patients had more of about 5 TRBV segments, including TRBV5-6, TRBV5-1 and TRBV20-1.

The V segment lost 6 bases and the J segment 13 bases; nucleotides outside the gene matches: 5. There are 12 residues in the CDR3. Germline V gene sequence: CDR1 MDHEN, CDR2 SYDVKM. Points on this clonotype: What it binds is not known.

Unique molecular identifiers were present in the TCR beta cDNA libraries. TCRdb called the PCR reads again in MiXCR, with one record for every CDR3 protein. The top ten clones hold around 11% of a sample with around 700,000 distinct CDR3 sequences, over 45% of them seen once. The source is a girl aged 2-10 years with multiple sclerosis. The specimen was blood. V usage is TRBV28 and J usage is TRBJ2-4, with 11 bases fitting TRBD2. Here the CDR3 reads CASSHGLAGQYF. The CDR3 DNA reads TGTGCCAGCAGCCACGGACTAGCGGGCCAGTACTTC. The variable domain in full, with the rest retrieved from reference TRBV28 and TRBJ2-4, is DVKVTQSSRYLVKRTGEKVFLECVQDMDHENMFWYRQDPGLGLRLIYFSYDVKMKEKGDIPEGYSVSREKKERFSLILESASTNQTSMYLCASSHGLAGQYFGAGTRLSVL.